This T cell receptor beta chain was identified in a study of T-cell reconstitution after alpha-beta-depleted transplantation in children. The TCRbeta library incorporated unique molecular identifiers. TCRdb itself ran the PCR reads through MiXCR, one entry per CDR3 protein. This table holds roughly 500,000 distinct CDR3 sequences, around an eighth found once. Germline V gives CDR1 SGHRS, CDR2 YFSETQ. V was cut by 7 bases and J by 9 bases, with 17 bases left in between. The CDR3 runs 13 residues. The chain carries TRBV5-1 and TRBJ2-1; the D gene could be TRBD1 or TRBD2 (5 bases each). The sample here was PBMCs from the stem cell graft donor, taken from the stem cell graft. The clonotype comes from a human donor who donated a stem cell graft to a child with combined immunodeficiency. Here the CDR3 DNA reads TGCGCCAGCGGCCGGGACCTCCACACTGAGCAGTTCTTC. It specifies CASGRDLHTEQFF. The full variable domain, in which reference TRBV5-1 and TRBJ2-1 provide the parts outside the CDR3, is KAGVTQTPRYLIKTRGQQVTLSCSPISGHRSVSWYQQTPGQGLQFLFEYFSETQRNKGNFPGRFSGRQFSNSRSEMNVSTLELGDSALYLCASGRDLHTEQFFGPGTRLTVL.